The 24 T cell receptor beta chains below come from one sample, sequenced in a study of T cell clonality in common variable immunodeficiency. This table comes from immunoSEQ multiplex PCR, and its TCRdb copy is limited to in-frame clones, with some not included. This sample comprises approximately 56,000 clones, none seen once only. The sample was peripheral blood mononuclear cells. These receptors all stem from a person between 18 and 75 years old in good health.

The sample holds many counts of this clone. The CDR3 end lies 3 residues beyond the end of the read and is filled in from the germline J gene. The rearrangement uses TRBV30 and TRBJ1-2; possibly TRBD1 for D (6 bases). The CDR3 consists of 14 residues. Germline assignment: CDR1 GTSNPN and CDR2 SVGIG (reference sequence). Trimming cost V 1 base and J 7 bases, with 16 bases left between them. Partial CDR3 DNA: TGTGCCTGGAGTGGCAGGGGAGCTCTTGTTGGC. Translating it yields CAWSGRGALVG. The whole CDR3 protein is CAWSGRGALVGYTF.

This clone turned up a few times. From the germline J gene comes the end of the CDR3, since the read stops 3 residues before it. The chain employs TRBV2 and TRBJ2-7; maybe TRBD2 (5 bases). CDR1 is SNHLY, CDR2 FYNNEI, per germline. Trimming removed 7 bases from V and 2 bases from J, with 15 bases in between. The CDR3 covers 14 residues. The CDR3 loop is CASTHPGSTYEQYF. The part of the CDR3 DNA that was read is TGTGCCAGCACCCACCCGGGGAGCACCTACGAG.

The table lists this clone with a few counts. Read data end 3 residues before the CDR3 end; the end is taken from the germline J gene. This chain joins TRBV7-6 and TRBJ1-2; the D gene is possibly TRBD1 (5 bases). The germline CDR1 and CDR2 sequences are SGHVS and FNYEAQ. This CDR3 comprises 18 residues. The CDR3 sequence: CASSPKGSGTSGYNDYTF. CDR3 DNA, as far as it was read: TGTGCCAGCAGCCCAAAAGGTTCCGGGACTAGCGGTTACAATGAC.

Turning to this clone: Read data end 3 residues before the CDR3 end; the end is taken from the germline J gene. The chain joins TRBV5-8 to TRBJ1-4; no reliable D call. V was clipped by 0 bases and J by 0 bases, with 6 bases between them. CDR1 is SGHTS and CDR2 is YDEGEE in the germline V gene. The CDR3 sequence is 15 residues long. The covered CDR3 bases are TGTGCCAGCAGCTTGGGTCGGGCAACTAATGAAAAA. Residues: CASSLGRATNEK. The whole CDR3 protein reads CASSLGRATNEKLFF.

A few counts support this clone. The read is 3 residues too short to cover the CDR3 end, so that end is filled in from the germline J gene. This rearrangement joins TRBV5-5 to TRBJ2-7; unclear D gene. Trimming took off 0 bases at V and 4 bases at J, with 2 bases between the two ends. Per germline, CDR1 SGHKS and CDR2 YYEKEE (reference sequence). The CDR3 is 11 amino acids. The sequenced CDR3 bases are TGTGCCAGCAGCTTGGCATACGAG. The encoded protein is CASSLAYE. The complete CDR3 protein is CASSLAYEQYF.

This clone was observed many times. The missing CDR3 end, 3 residues past where the read stops, is filled in from the germline J gene. The V gene is TRBV30, the J gene TRBJ2-4, with a possible D match to TRBD2 (6 bases). Germline values: CDR1 GTSNPN, CDR2 SVGIG (reference sequence). This CDR3 contains 14 residues. V lost 5 bases to trimming and J lost 2 bases, with 13 bases between them. CDR3 DNA (partial): TGTGCCTGGGACCCGGGACTTTCCAAAAACATT. This translates into CAWDPGLSKNI. The full CDR3 reads CAWDPGLSKNIQYF.

This clone was detected ten times or more. The CDR3 goes on 3 residues after the read ends, and that part is filled in from the germline J gene. The chain employs TRBV19 and TRBJ2-1; 9 bases match TRBD1. The germline V gene has CDR1 LNHDA and CDR2 SQIVND (reference sequence). Germline trimming cut 5 bases from V and 7 bases from J; bases unmatched to any gene: 12. This CDR3 contains 16 residues. The CDR3 loop reads CASSPIWDRVLNEQFF. The sequenced CDR3 bases are TGTGCCAGTAGTCCAATTTGGGACAGGGTATTGAATGAG.

Concerning this clone: The read ends 3 residues shy of where the CDR3 ends; the end is completed using the germline J gene. The chain couples TRBV5-1 to TRBJ2-3, with TRBD2 matching 10 bases. CDR3 size: 18 residues. The germline CDR1 and CDR2 sequences are SGHRS and YFSETQ. The trim removed 0 bases at V and 6 bases at J, leaving 13 bases unmatched. Partial CDR3 DNA: TGCGCCAGCAGCTTGGTGGAGCTAGCGGGAGCACGGAGGGATACG. This sequence encodes CASSLVELAGARRDT. The full CDR3 reads CASSLVELAGARRDTQYF.

There are many counts of this clone. The read halts 3 residues ahead of the CDR3 end, with the missing end drawn from the germline J gene. The chain joins TRBV20-1 to TRBJ1-1, with a possible D match to TRBD1 (6 bases). Trimming removed 3 bases at V and 4 bases at J, with 9 bases between. Per the germline V gene, CDR1 is DFQATT and CDR2 is SNEGSKA (reference sequence). The CDR3 has 12 amino acids. CDR3 DNA, as far as it was read: TGCAGTGCTAGGGAGGGGGTCACTGAA. It specifies CSAREGVTE. The entire CDR3 reads CSAREGVTEAFF.

Concerning this clone itself: Sequencing ends 3 residues short of the CDR3 end; the germline J gene provides the rest. The rearrangement uses TRBV7-9 and TRBJ2-7; TRBD2 aligns across 11 bases. Germline CDR1 reads SEHNR; CDR2 reads FQNEAQ (reference sequence). Trimming cost V 6 bases and J 6 bases; bases outside gene matches: 10. The CDR3 is 15 residues long. The DNA read from the CDR3 is TGTGCCAGCAGTTACAATAGCGGGAGGGCCGGCGAG. Translated, it gives CASSYNSGRAGE. The full CDR3 is CASSYNSGRAGEQYF.

This clone came up a few times. Here the CDR3 reads CASSRDGTSYEQYF. CDR3 DNA (partial): TGTGCCAGCTCACGTGACGGGACTTCGTACGAG. V is TRBV18 and J is TRBJ2-7; perhaps TRBD2 as D (6 bases). Coverage ceases 3 residues before the CDR3 finishes, and the germline J gene fills in the end. CDR3 length equals 14 residues. V lost 4 bases, J lost 4 bases, and 14 bases lay in between. Germline V gene lookup returns CDR1 KGHSH and CDR2 LQKENI.

This clone was seen many times. The CDR3 extends 3 residues past the end of the read, so its final part is completed from the germline J gene. The chain joins TRBV6-2 or TRBV6-3 to TRBJ2-7; D is unresolved. Trimming pared 0 bases from V and 0 bases from J, leaving 12 bases between. CDR1 MNHEY and CDR2 SVGEGT come from the germline V gene. The CDR3 has 16 amino acids. The CDR3 sequence: CASSYSRQASSYEQYF. Incomplete CDR3 DNA: TGTGCCAGCAGTTACTCGAGGCAGGCGAGCTCCTACGAG.

At least ten counts were recorded for this clone. The read terminates 3 residues before the CDR3 end, so the remaining end is supplied by the germline J gene. The chain combines TRBV7-9 with TRBJ1-5; 7 bases agree with TRBD1. The CDR3 totals 15 residues. CDR1 and CDR2 (germline): SEHNR, FQNEAQ (reference sequence). V lost 2 bases, J lost 6 bases, and 7 bases stayed unmatched. Incomplete CDR3 DNA: TGTGCCAGCAGCTTATCAAGACAGGGAAGTCAGCCC. Translated, it gives CASSLSRQGSQP. The entire CDR3 is CASSLSRQGSQPQHF. Looking up the rest from reference TRBV7-9 and TRBJ1-5 gives the full variable domain: DTGVSQNPRHKITKRGQNVTFRCDPISEHNRLYWYRQTLGQGPEFLTYFQNEAQLEKSRLLSDRFSAERPKGSFSTLEIQRTEQGDSAMYLCASSLSRQGSQPQHFGDGTRLSIL.

This clone was found many times. The CDR3 extends 3 residues past the end of the read, so its final part is completed from the germline J gene. The rearrangement joins TRBV20-1 to TRBJ1-5; 8 nucleotides agree with TRBD1. The germline gives CDR1 DFQATT, CDR2 SNEGSKA (reference sequence). The CDR3 spans 17 residues. Trimming removed 0 bases from V and 6 bases from J; junction bases left unmatched: 13. The covered CDR3 bases are TGCAGTGCTAGAGATAGGGACAGGCCTCCTTTGGTTCAGCCC. Its translation is CSARDRDRPPLVQP. The CDR3, in full, reads CSARDRDRPPLVQPQHF.

This clone was detected ten times or more. The CDR3 extends 3 residues past the end of the read, so its final part is completed from the germline J gene. V is TRBV20-1 and J is TRBJ2-7; D perhaps matches TRBD1 (5 bases). Trimming shortened V by 6 bases and J by 0 bases, and 15 bases separated the two germline ends. Germline V gives CDR1 DFQATT, CDR2 SNEGSKA (reference sequence). This CDR3 has 14 residues. The CDR3 region is CSAAPTVSSYEQYF. CDR3 DNA, as far as it was read: TGCAGTGCAGCTCCGACAGTGAGCTCCTACGAG.

Ten or more counts support this clone. The CDR3 is cut off 3 residues early in the read; its end comes from the germline J gene. This sequence joins TRBV4-1 and TRBJ2-7; 8 bases fit TRBD2. CDR1 and CDR2 (germline): MGHRA, YSYEKL. The CDR3 loop spans 13 amino acids. The trim removed 4 bases at V and 6 bases at J, leaving 5 bases unmatched. The CDR3: CASSPQLAVEQYF. CDR3 DNA, as far as it was read: TGCGCCAGCAGCCCACAACTAGCGGTCGAG.

This clone was recorded at least ten times. The read is 3 residues too short to cover the CDR3 end, so that end is filled in from the germline J gene. J is TRBJ2-1 and V is TRBV5-1, with 8 positions matching TRBD1. Germline CDR1 reads SGHRS; CDR2 reads YFSETQ. The J segment lost 5 bases and the V segment lost 1 base, leaving 5 bases of the junction unmatched. The CDR3 is 15 amino acids. The sequenced part of the CDR3 DNA is TGCGCCAGCAGCTTGTTCGCAGGGGGCCACAATGAG. Amino acids: CASSLFAGGHNE. The full CDR3 sequence reads CASSLFAGGHNEQFF.

This clone was counted many times. The read terminates 3 residues before the CDR3 end, so the remaining end is supplied by the germline J gene. This chain joins TRBV10-3 and TRBJ2-2; TRBD2 matches 7 bases. CDR3 length equals 17 residues. Germline-derived CDR1 and CDR2 are ENHRY and SYGVKD. V dropped 4 bases and J dropped 3; count of bases not matched to a gene: 11. The sequenced part of the CDR3 DNA is TGTGCCATCAGTGCTACTAGCGTTGGGTTTGACACCGGGGAG. Encoded protein: CAISATSVGFDTGE. In full, the CDR3 is CAISATSVGFDTGELFF.

This clone appeared many times. The CDR3 goes on 3 residues after the read ends, and that part is filled in from the germline J gene. The chain is built from TRBV5-1 and TRBJ2-7, with no clear D. The CDR3 runs to 14 residues. From germline, CDR1 is SGHRS and CDR2 YFSETQ. V lost 2 bases and J lost 0, with 9 bases in between. CDR3 sequence reads: CASSLGPSSYEQYF. The CDR3 bases that were read are TGCGCCAGCAGCTTAGGCCCGAGCTCCTACGAG.

This clone was seen many times. The CDR3 is cut off 3 residues early in the read; its end comes from the germline J gene. The rearrangement uses TRBV7-3 and TRBJ2-1; perhaps TRBD1 as D (7 bases). The V gene lost 5 bases and the J gene lost 9 bases, with 26 bases spanning the gap. The CDR3 loop spans 17 amino acids. Germline V gene sequence: CDR1 SGHTA, CDR2 FQGTGA. CDR3 bases read: TGTGCCAGCAGCACACCAACGGGGCAGGGGGGCGGAGGTGAG. Protein: CASSTPTGQGGGGE. The CDR3 in its entirety is CASSTPTGQGGGGEQFF.

This clone was observed at least ten times. CDR3 in amino acids: CASSYGLDGGELFF. The covered CDR3 bases are TGTGCCAGTAGTTACGGACTAGACGGCGGGGAG. This chain links TRBV19 with TRBJ2-2; TRBD2 agrees at 7 bases. The read terminates 3 residues before the CDR3 end, so the remaining end is supplied by the germline J gene. This CDR3 has 14 amino acids. Germline assignment: CDR1 LNHDA and CDR2 SQIVND (reference sequence). V trimming: 5 bases; J trimming: 7 bases; junction bases outside the gene matches: 7.

As to this clone: The CDR3 end is not reached by the read, which stops 3 residues before it; the germline J gene fills it in. V is TRBV20-1 and J is TRBJ1-2, with D possibly being TRBD1 (6 bases). From germline, CDR1 is DFQATT and CDR2 SNEGSKA (reference sequence). V was cut by 4 bases and J by 0 bases, with 15 bases left in between. This CDR3 region has 15 residues. Partial CDR3 DNA: TGCAGTGCTACAGGGGTGGGTACTTCTAACTATGGC. This gives the protein CSATGVGTSNYG. From start to end, the CDR3 is CSATGVGTSNYGYTF.

This clone was seen at least ten times. The read falls 3 residues short of the CDR3 end, and the missing part is taken from the germline J gene. This sequence joins TRBV20-1 and TRBJ2-5; TRBD2 aligns across 9 bases. After removal of 0 bases from V and 5 bases from J, the junction contained 10 bases not matched to a gene. The CDR3 runs 16 residues. Germline lookup yields CDR1 DFQATT and CDR2 SNEGSKA (reference sequence). The CDR3 DNA, read in part, is TGCAGTGCTAGAGATTTGGCGGGGGGGCAGTTGGAGACC. This codes for CSARDLAGGQLET. The CDR3 reads in full as CSARDLAGGQLETQYF.

This clone was counted many times. The read halts 3 residues ahead of the CDR3 end, with the missing end drawn from the germline J gene. This chain links TRBV2 with TRBJ1-4, with D possibly TRBD1 on 6 matching bases. The CDR3 is 12 amino acids. V lost 4 bases, J lost 7 bases, and 7 bases lay in between. Germline CDR1 reads SNHLY; CDR2 reads FYNNEI. The CDR3 DNA, read in part, is TGTGCCAGCAGTGTCAGGGGTGAAAAA. Residues: CASSVRGEK. The CDR3 in its entirety is CASSVRGEKLFF.